These T cell receptor beta chains were read from a single sample in a study of T cells in Graves' hyperthyroidism and ophthalmopathy. TCRdb analysed the multiplex PCR reads with MiXCR anew, one entry per CDR3 protein. The table records about 350,000 distinct CDR3 sequences, over 12% of them present only once. Sequenced material: blood. All receptors derive from a woman aged 60-75 years with Graves' ophthalmopathy. Each CDR3 is given with its conserved first and last residue. The order of the fields is V gene, J gene, clone size, D gene, CDR3 protein, CDR3 DNA. D genes are given only for firm matches. Not every row has a clone size; where given, it reads once, few, many or a size class.

TRBV5-1	TRBJ1-4	few	NA	CASSWGARREKLFF	TGCGCCAGCAGCTGGGGGGCCCGTCGGGAAAAACTGTTTTTT
TRBV20-1	TRBJ1-4	many	NA	CSARGWVGNEKLFF	TGCAGTGCTAGAGGGTGGGTTGGTAATGAAAAACTGTTTTTT
TRBV29-1	TRBJ2-1	many	NA	CSVEGKTTSLEQFF	TGCAGCGTTGAGGGGAAAACCACTAGTCTTGAGCAGTTCTTC
TRBV24-1	TRBJ2-5	NA	NA	CATSETPLETQYF	TGTGCCACCAGTGAAACTCCCCTAGAGACCCAGTACTTC
TRBV3-1	TRBJ2-7	many	TRBD1	CASSSVKGQGLAEQYF	TGTGCCAGCAGCTCCGTCAAGGGACAGGGGCTCGCGGAGCAGTACTTC
TRBV5-8	TRBJ2-1	many	TRBD2	CASSLRDREVYNEQFF	TGTGCCAGCAGCTTGCGGGATCGGGAGGTCTACAATGAGCAGTTCTTC
TRBV11-2	TRBJ2-7	many	NA	CASSLSGTVNYEQYF	TGTGCCAGCAGCCTTTCGGGGACGGTTAACTACGAGCAGTACTTC
TRBV19	TRBJ2-1	NA	TRBD1	CASSIAPGQGYDEQFF	TGTGCCAGTAGTATAGCCCCGGGACAGGGTTACGATGAGCAGTTCTTC
TRBV28	TRBJ1-2	few	NA	CASSPLIYDTHGYTF	TGTGCCAGCAGTCCCCTCATTTACGACACACATGGCTACACCTTC
TRBV5-1	TRBJ1-1	NA	NA	CAGSPISVMNTEAFF	TGCGCCGGCAGCCCGATCTCCGTGATGAACACTGAAGCTTTCTTT
TRBV20-1	TRBJ2-5	many	TRBD1	CSASPWGTVQETQYF	TGCAGTGCCAGTCCCTGGGGGACAGTCCAAGAGACCCAGTACTTC
TRBV28	TRBJ2-7	many	TRBD1	CASSRTLIGTGYSYEQYF	TGTGCCAGCAGTCGAACTCTCATCGGGACAGGGTACTCCTACGAGCAGTACTTC
TRBV28	TRBJ2-5	many	NA	CASPVGGWKETQYF	TGTGCCAGCCCCGTGGGGGGATGGAAAGAGACCCAGTACTTC
TRBV20-1	TRBJ1-2	few	NA	CSALDSSNYGYTF	TGCAGTGCTTTGGACAGCTCTAACTATGGCTACACCTTC
TRBV28	TRBJ2-5	many	TRBD1	CASSLGDSQETQYF	TGTGCCAGCAGTTTAGGGGACAGTCAAGAGACCCAGTACTTC
TRBV24-1	TRBJ1-2	many	NA	CATSDSNNYGYTF	TGTGCCACCAGTGATAGTAATAACTATGGCTACACCTTC
TRBV19	TRBJ2-3	NA	NA	CASSNFYSSTDTQYF	TGTGCCAGTAGTAACTTCTATTCTAGCACAGATACGCAGTATTTT
TRBV29-1	TRBJ1-1	NA	TRBD1	CSVNPQGTPNTEAFF	TGCAGCGTTAACCCACAGGGGACCCCGAACACTGAAGCTTTCTTT
TRBV5-6	TRBJ1-2	NA	NA	CASSLRGLRNYGYTF	TGTGCCAGCAGCTTGAGAGGGCTTCGAAACTATGGCTACACCTTC
TRBV5-1	TRBJ1-5	few	NA	CASSLFVGQPQHF	TGCGCCAGCAGCTTGTTCGTCGGACAGCCCCAGCATTTT
TRBV28	TRBJ2-7	many	TRBD2	CASKGAGGQYEQYF	TGTGCCAGCAAGGGAGCGGGAGGGCAATACGAGCAGTACTTC
TRBV5-6	TRBJ2-1	once	NA	CASSLSGLYNEQFF	TGTGCCAGCAGCTTGTCGGGACTCTACAATGAGCAGTTCTTC
TRBV5-1	TRBJ2-1	NA	NA	CASSLGQTEYNEQFF	TGCGCCAGCAGCTTGGGACAGACTGAATACAATGAGCAGTTCTTC
TRBV28	TRBJ2-3	many	NA	CASSSGTPKDTQYF	TGTGCCAGCAGTTCGGGGACTCCTAAAGATACGCAGTATTTT
TRBV7-2	TRBJ2-1	many	NA	CASSLNSASYNEQFF	TGTGCCAGCAGCTTAAATTCGGCCAGCTACAATGAGCAGTTCTTC
TRBV9	TRBJ2-7	NA	TRBD2	CASSRDYRGGEQYF	TGTGCCAGCAGCCGGGACTACCGCGGGGGCGAGCAGTACTTC
TRBV29-1	TRBJ2-7	NA	TRBD2	CSVVVSGRGYEQYF	TGCAGCGTTGTGGTTAGCGGGAGGGGGTACGAGCAGTACTTC
TRBV18	TRBJ1-5	NA	NA	CASSPVTENQPQHF	TGTGCCAGCTCACCAGTTACAGAGAATCAGCCCCAGCATTTT
TRBV4-1	TRBJ2-3	NA	TRBD1	CASSQDGPGQTYTDTQYF	TGCGCCAGCAGCCAAGATGGCCCGGGACAGACATACACAGATACGCAGTATTTT
TRBV2	TRBJ2-1	many	NA	CASSVGQWGNEQFF	TGTGCCAGCAGTGTCGGTCAATGGGGCAATGAGCAGTTCTTC
TRBV5-1	TRBJ2-7	many	TRBD1	CASSPTGQGFSYEQYF	TGCGCCAGCAGCCCCACGGGACAGGGATTCTCCTACGAGCAGTACTTC
TRBV29-1	TRBJ2-1	few	NA	CSVEWASAVYNEQFF	TGCAGCGTTGAATGGGCTAGCGCTGTCTACAATGAGCAGTTCTTC
TRBV30	TRBJ1-5	many	NA	CAWSWKGDQPQHF	TGTGCCTGGAGTTGGAAGGGGGATCAGCCCCAGCATTTT
TRBV12-5	TRBJ2-5	many	TRBD2	CASGLSGARETQYF	TGTGCTAGTGGTCTGAGCGGGGCTAGGGAGACCCAGTACTTC
TRBV7-8	TRBJ2-7	NA	TRBD1	CASSLGDRTYEQYF	TGTGCCAGCAGCTTAGGGGACAGGACCTACGAGCAGTACTTC
TRBV30	TRBJ2-7	many	NA	CAWKASRSYEQYF	TGTGCCTGGAAGGCCAGCCGCTCCTACGAGCAGTACTTC
TRBV24-1	TRBJ2-7	NA	NA	CATSDSGTPSYEQYF	TGTGCCACCAGTGATTCCGGGACACCGTCCTACGAGCAGTACTTC
TRBV29-1	TRBJ1-5	few	TRBD1	CSVVAGGGQPQHF	TGCAGCGTTGTCGCAGGGGGTGGTCAGCCCCAGCATTTT